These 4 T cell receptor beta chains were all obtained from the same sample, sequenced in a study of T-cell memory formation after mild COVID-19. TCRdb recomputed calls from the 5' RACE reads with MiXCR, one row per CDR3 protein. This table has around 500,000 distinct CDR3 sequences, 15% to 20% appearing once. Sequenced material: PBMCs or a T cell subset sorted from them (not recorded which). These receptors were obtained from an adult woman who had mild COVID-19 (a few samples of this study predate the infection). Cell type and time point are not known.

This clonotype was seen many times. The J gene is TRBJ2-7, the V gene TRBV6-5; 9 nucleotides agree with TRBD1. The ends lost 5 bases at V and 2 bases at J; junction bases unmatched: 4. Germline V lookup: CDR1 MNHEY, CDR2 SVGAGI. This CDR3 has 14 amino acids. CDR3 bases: TGTGCCAGCAGTGAGGACAGGGGCCCCTACGAGCAGTACTTC. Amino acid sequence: CASSEDRGPYEQYF.

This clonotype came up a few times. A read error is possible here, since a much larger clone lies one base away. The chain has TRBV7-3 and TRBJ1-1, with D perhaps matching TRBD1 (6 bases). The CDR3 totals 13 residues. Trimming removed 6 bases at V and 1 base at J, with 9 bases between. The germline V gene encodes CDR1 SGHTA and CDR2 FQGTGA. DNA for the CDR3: TGTGCCAGCAGACCGGACAGGAACACTGAAGCTTTCTTT. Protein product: CASRPDRNTEAFF.

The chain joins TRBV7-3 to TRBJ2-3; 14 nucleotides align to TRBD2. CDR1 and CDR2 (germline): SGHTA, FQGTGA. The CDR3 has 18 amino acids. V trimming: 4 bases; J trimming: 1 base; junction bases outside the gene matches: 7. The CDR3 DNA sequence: TGTGCCAGCAGCTCGGGACTAGCGGGGGCCCTGGGCACAGATACGCAGTATTTT. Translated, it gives CASSSGLAGALGTDTQYF.

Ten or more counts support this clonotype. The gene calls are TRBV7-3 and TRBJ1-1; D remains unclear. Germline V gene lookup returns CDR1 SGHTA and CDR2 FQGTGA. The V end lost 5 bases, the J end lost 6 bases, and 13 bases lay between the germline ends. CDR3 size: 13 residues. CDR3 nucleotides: TGTGCCAGCAGCCCCAAGCCCCGGGCTGAAGCTTTCTTT. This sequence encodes CASSPKPRAEAFF. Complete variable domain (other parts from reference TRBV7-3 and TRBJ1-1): GAGVSQTPSNKVTEKGKYVELRCDPISGHTALYWYRQSLGQGPEFLIYFQGTGAADDSGLPNDRFFAVRPEGSVSTLKIQRTERGDSAVYLCASSPKPRAEAFFGQGTRLTVV.